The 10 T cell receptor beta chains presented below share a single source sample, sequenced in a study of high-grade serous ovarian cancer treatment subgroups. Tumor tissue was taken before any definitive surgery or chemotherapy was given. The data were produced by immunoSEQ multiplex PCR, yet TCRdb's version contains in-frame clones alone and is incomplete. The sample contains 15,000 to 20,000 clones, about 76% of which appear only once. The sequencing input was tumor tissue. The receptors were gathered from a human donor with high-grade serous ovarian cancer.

The CDR3 sequence: CASSLGRGVHYEQYF. The CDR3 DNA follows: TGTGCCAGCAGTCTCGGGCGGGGGGTCCACTACGAGCAGTACTTC. The V and J genes are TRBV27 and TRBJ2-7; 8 positions match TRBD2. V trimming: 5 bases; J trimming: 3 bases; junction bases outside the gene matches: 9. In germline, CDR1 is MNHEY, CDR2 SMNVEV (reference sequence). The CDR3 has 15 residues.

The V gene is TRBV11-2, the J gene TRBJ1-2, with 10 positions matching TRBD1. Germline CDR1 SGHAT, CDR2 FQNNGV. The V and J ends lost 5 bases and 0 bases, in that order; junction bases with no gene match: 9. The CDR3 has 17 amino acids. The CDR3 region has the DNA TGTGCCAGCAGCAGAGGGCCCGGGACAGGGGCTAACTATGGCTACACCTTC. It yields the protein CASSRGPGTGANYGYTF.

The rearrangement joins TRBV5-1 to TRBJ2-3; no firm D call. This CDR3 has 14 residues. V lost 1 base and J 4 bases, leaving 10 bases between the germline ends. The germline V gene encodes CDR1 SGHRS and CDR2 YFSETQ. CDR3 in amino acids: CASSLYPGADTQYF. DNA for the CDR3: TGCGCCAGCAGCTTGTATCCGGGTGCAGATACGCAGTATTTT.

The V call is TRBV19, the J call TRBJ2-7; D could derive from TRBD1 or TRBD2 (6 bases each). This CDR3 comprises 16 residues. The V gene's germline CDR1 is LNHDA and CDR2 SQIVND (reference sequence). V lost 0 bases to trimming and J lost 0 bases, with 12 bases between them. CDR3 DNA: TGTGCCAGTAGTATAGACCGGGGGCCTAGCTCCTACGAGCAGTACTTC. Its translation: CASSIDRGPSSYEQYF.

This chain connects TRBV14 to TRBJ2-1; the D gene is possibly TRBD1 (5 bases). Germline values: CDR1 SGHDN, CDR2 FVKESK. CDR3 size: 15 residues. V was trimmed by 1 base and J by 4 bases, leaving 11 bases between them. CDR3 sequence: CASSQVRTSYNEQFF. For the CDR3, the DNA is TGTGCCAGCAGCCAAGTAAGGACATCTTACAATGAGCAGTTCTTC.

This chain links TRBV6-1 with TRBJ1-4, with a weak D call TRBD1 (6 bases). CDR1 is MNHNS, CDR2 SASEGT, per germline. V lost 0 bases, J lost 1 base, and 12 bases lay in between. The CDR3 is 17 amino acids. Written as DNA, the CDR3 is TGTGCCAGCAGTGAAGCACAGGGAATTGGAACTAATGAAAAACTGTTTTTT. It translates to CASSEAQGIGTNEKLFF.

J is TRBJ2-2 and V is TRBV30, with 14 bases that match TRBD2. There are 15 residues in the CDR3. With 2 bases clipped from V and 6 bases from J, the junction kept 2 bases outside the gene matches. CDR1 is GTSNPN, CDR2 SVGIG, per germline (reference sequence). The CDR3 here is CAWSRLAGGPGELFF. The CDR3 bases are TGTGCCTGGAGTCGACTAGCGGGGGGGCCCGGGGAGCTGTTTTTT.

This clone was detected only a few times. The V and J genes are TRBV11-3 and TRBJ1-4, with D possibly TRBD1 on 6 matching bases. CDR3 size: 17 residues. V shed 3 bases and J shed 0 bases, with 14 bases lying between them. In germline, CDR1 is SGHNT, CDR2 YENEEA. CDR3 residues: CASSFAGVGATNEKLFF. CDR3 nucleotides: TGTGCCAGCAGCTTTGCAGGGGTCGGAGCAACTAATGAAAAACTGTTTTTT.

The CDR3 nucleotides are TGTGCCAGCAGTTTATACGGGGTTAACTATGGCTACACCTTC. Its translation: CASSLYGVNYGYTF. V gene TRBV28 combines with J gene TRBJ1-2, with D unclear. This CDR3 contains 14 residues. Trimming took 1 base from V and 1 from J, leaving 7 bases between them. Germline lookup yields CDR1 MDHEN and CDR2 SYDVKM.

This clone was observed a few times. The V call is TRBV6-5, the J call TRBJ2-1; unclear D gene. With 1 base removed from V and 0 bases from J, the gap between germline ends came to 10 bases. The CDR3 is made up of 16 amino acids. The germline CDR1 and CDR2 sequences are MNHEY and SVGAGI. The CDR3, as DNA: TGTGCCAGCAGTTACTTCCCGGAGAGCTCCTACAATGAGCAGTTCTTC. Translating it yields CASSYFPESSYNEQFF.